Sequencing of this TCR beta chain was carried out in a study of cytomegalovirus exposure and HLA in healthy donors. A word on this clone: No antigen is known for it.

Clones were sequenced by immunoSEQ multiplex PCR, and TCRdb holds only the in-frame ones, with some missing. Of fewer than 200,000 clones detected, 87% appear once; the ten largest clones hold approximately 1.4%. Among the roughly 120 subjects of the validation cohort, separate from the 666-subject first cohort, were the donors. The CDR3 is 15 amino acids. Trimming took 5 bases from V and 3 from J; bases not matched to a gene: 5. From germline, CDR1 is MNHEY and CDR2 SVGAGI. Study-level results: TCR clusters originating in the first cohort tended to co-occur in the roughly 120 validation repertoires, according to a later analysis. Cytomegalovirus-associated TCR beta chains were listed, numbering 150 to 200. The classifier reportedly diagnosed cytomegalovirus status with high specificity and sensitivity.

The TCR was taken from a woman in her 30s in good health and CMV-seronegative. Source material: PBMCs. This sequence joins TRBV6-5 and TRBJ1-5; 9 positions agree with TRBD1. The CDR3 protein is CASSRQGGDNQPQHF. The DNA for the CDR3 is TGTGCCAGCAGTAGACAGGGGGGTGACAATCAGCCCCAGCATTTT.